The T cell receptor (beta chain) under discussion was sequenced for a study of T cells in Graves' hyperthyroidism and ophthalmopathy. This clonotype has at least ten counts. Its antigen is undetermined. Subjects with ophthalmopathy showed a Clinical Activity Score no lower than 3, a NOSPECS grade no lower than 4, and a duration shorter than 3 months. Study results and limitations: Classification by a 13 V-J model distinguished ophthalmopathy from stable hyperthyroidism.

CDR1 and CDR2 (germline): LNHNV, YYDKDF (reference sequence). V lost 3 bases and J 11 bases, leaving 16 bases between the germline ends. This CDR3 is 13 amino acids long. Amplification of TCR beta CDR3 regions used RNA as the template. First-round RT-PCR with HTBI primers amplified the TCR CDR3 region. TCRdb reprocessed the multiplex PCR reads via MiXCR and lists one record per CDR3 protein. The data show about 640,000 distinct CDR3 sequences, less than 25% seen once. The sequencing input was blood. V and J are TRBV15 and TRBJ1-1, with D possibly being TRBD1 (5 bases). This receptor was identified in a man younger than 40 with Graves' ophthalmopathy. DNA of the CDR3: TGTGCCACCAGCAGGGGGACCGATCCAGCGGCTTTCTTT. It yields the protein CATSRGTDPAAFF. The variable domain in full, with the rest retrieved from reference TRBV15 and TRBJ1-1, is DAMVIQNPRYQVTQFGKPVTLSCSQTLNHNVMYWYQQKSSQAPKLLFHYYDKDFNNEADTPDNFQSRRPNTSFCFLDIRSPGLGDTAMYLCATSRGTDPAAFFGQGTRLTVV.